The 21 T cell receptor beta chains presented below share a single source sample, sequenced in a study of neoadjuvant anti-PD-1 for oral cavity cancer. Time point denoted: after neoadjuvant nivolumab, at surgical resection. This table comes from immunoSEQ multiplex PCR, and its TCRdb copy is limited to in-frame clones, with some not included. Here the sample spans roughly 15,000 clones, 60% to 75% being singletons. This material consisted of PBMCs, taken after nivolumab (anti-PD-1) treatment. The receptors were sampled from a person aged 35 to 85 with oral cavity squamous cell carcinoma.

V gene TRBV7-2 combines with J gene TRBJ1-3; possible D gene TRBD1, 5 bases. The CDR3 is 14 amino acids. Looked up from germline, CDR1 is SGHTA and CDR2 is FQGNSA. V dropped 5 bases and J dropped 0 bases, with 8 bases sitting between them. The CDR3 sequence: CASSPDSSGNTIYF. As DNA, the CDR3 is TGTGCCAGCAGCCCCGACAGCTCTGGAAACACCATATATTTT.

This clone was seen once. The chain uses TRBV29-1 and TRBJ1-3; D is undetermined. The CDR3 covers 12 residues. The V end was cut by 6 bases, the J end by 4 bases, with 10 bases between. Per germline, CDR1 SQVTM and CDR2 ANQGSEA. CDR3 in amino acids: CSVVRGGNTIYF. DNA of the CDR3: TGCAGCGTCGTACGTGGCGGAAACACCATATATTTT.

The CDR3 DNA reads TGTGCCAGCAGCTTAGGGCAGGGACGCTCACAGGAGACCCAGTACTTC. This encodes CASSLGQGRSQETQYF. This sequence joins TRBV7-8 and TRBJ2-5, with D perhaps TRBD1 or TRBD2 (5 bases each). The CDR3 length is 16 residues. Germline V gene data show CDR1 as SGHVS and CDR2 as FQNEAQ. V shed 1 base and J shed 5 bases, with 17 bases lying between them.

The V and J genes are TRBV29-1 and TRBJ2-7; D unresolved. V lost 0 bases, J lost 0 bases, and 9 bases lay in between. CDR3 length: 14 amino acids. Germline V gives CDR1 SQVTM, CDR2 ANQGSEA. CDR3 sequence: CSVEDQESSYEQYF. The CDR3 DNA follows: TGCAGCGTTGAAGATCAGGAGAGCTCCTACGAGCAGTACTTC.

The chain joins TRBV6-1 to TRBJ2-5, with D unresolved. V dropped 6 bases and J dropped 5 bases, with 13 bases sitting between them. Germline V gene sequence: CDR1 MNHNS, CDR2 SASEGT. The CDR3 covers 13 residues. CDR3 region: CASRGGFGETQYF. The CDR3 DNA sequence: TGTGCCAGCAGGGGTGGCTTCGGGGAGACCCAGTACTTC.

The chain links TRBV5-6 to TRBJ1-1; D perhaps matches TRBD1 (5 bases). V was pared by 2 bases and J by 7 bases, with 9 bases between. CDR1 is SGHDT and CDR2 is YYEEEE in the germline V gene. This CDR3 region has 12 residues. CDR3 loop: CASSLGTVEAFF. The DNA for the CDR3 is TGTGCCAGCAGCTTAGGGACCGTTGAAGCTTTCTTT.

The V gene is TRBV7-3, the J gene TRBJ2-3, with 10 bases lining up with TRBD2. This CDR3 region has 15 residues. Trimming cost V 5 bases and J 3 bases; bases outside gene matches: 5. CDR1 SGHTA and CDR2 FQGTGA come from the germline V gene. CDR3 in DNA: TGTGCCAGCAGCCCGGGGACTAGCGCAACAGATACGCAGTATTTT. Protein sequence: CASSPGTSATDTQYF.

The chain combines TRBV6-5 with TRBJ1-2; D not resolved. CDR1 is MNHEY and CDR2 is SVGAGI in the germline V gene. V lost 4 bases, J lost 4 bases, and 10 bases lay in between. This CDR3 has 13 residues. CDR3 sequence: CASSFQAIYGYTF. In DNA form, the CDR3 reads TGTGCCAGCAGTTTTCAGGCCATCTATGGCTACACCTTC.

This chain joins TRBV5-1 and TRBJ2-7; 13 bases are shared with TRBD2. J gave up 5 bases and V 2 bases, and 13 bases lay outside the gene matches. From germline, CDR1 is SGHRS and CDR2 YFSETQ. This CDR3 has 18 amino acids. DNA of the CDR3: TGCGCCAGCAGCTTAAAATCCGCGGGACTAGCGGGAAAGGACGAGCAGTACTTC. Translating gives CASSLKSAGLAGKDEQYF. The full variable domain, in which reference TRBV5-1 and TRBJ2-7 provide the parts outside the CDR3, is KAGVTQTPRYLIKTRGQQVTLSCSPISGHRSVSWYQQTPGQGLQFLFEYFSETQRNKGNFPGRFSGRQFSNSRSEMNVSTLELGDSALYLCASSLKSAGLAGKDEQYFGPGTRLTVT.

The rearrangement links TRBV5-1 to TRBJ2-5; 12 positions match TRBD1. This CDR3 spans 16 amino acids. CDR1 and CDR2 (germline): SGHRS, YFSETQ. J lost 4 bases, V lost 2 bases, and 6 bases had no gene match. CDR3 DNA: TGCGCCAGCAGCTTTTTAGGGACAGGGGGCATAGAGACCCAGTACTTC. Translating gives CASSFLGTGGIETQYF.

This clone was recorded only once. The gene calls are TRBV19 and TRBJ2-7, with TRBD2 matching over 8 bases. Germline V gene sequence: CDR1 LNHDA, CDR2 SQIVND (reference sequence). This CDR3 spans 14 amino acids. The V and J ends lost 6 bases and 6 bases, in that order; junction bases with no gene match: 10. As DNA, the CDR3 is TGTGCCAGTAGACCCGGACTAGCATCACCCGAGCAGTACTTC. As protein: CASRPGLASPEQYF.

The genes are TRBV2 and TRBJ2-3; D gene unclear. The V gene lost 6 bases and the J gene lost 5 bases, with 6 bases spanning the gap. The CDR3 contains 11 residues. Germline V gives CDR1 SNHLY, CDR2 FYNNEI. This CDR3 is CASSIVDTQYF. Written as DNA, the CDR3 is TGTGCCAGCAGCATCGTAGATACGCAGTATTTT.

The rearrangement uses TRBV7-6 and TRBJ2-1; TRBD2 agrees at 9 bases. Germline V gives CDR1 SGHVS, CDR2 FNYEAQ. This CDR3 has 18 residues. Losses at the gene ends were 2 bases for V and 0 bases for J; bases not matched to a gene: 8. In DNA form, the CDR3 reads TGTGCCAGCAGCTTAAATCTAGCGGGAAAAACCTCCTACAATGAGCAGTTCTTC. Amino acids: CASSLNLAGKTSYNEQFF.

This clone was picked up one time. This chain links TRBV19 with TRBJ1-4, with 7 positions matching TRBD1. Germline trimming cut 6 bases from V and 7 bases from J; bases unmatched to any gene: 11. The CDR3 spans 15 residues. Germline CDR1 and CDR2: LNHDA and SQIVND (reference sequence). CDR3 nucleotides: TGTGCCAGTAGCGACCGCCCAGGGGGTCGTGAAAAACTGTTTTTT. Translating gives CASSDRPGGREKLFF.

Here the CDR3 reads CASSSPTQDEQYF. The DNA for the CDR3 is TGTGCCAGCAGCTCCCCCACGCAGGACGAGCAGTACTTC. The V and J genes are TRBV7-6 and TRBJ2-7, with unresolved D. The CDR3 loop spans 13 amino acids. Germline V gene sequence: CDR1 SGHVS, CDR2 FNYEAQ. V was clipped by 4 bases and J by 5 bases, with 12 bases between them.

The CDR3 region has the DNA TGCAGCGTTGAAGGGTACGCTAACACAGATACGCAGTATTTT. Translating it yields CSVEGYANTDTQYF. The chain joins TRBV29-1 to TRBJ2-3; D not resolved. Germline V gene lookup returns CDR1 SQVTM and CDR2 ANQGSEA. Trimming removed 1 base from V and 2 bases from J, with 10 bases in between. The CDR3 runs to 14 residues.

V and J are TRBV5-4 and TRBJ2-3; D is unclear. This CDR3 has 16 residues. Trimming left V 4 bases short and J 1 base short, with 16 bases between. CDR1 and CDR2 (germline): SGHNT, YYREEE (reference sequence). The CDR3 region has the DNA TGTGCCAGCAGCGTCCCTGTAGCTGGCGGCACAGATACGCAGTATTTT. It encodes CASSVPVAGGTDTQYF.

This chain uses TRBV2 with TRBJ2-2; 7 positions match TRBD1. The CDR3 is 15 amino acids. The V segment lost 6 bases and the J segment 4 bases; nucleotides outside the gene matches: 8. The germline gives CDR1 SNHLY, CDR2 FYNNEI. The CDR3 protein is CASSPDRPRTGELFF. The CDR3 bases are TGTGCCAGCAGCCCGGACAGGCCCCGCACCGGGGAGCTGTTTTTT. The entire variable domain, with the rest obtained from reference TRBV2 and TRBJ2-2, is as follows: EPEVTQTPSHQVTQMGQEVILRCVPISNHLYFYWYRQILGQKVEFLVSFYNNEISEKSEIFDDQFSVERPDGSNFTLKIRSTKLEDSAMYFCASSPDRPRTGELFFGEGSRLTVL.

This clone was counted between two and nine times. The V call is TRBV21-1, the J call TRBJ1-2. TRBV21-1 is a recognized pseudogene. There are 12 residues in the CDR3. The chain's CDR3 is CASSRIGGGYTF. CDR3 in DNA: TGTGCCAGCAGCAGAATCGGTGGCGGCTACACCTTC.

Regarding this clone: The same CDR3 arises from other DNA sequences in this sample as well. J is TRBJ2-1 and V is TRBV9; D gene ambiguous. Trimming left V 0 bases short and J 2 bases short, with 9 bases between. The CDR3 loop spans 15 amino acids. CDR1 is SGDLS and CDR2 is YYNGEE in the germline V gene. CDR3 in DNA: TGTGCCAGCAGCGTAGAACGTTGGGCCTACAATGAGCAGTTCTTC. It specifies CASSVERWAYNEQFF.

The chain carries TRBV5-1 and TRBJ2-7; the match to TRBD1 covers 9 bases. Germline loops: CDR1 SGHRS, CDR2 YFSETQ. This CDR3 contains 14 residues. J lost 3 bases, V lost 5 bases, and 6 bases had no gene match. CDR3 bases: TGCGCCAGCAGTCAATTGGGACAGGGCTACGAGCAGTACTTC. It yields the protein CASSQLGQGYEQYF.